Listed below are T cell receptor beta chains from one sample, sequenced in a study of T cell clonotyping in hematopoietic cell transplantation. This table comes from immunoSEQ multiplex PCR, and its TCRdb copy is limited to in-frame clones, with some not included. The sample includes 37,000 or so clones, 80% to 90% of them seen just once. Sequencing was carried out using peripheral blood mononuclear cells. These receptor sequences come from a middle-aged woman in good health. Some clones in this sample may be carry-over from other donors' samples. Each CDR3 is given with its conserved first and last residue. D genes are given only for firm matches.

CDR3aa: CATESAGNTIYF; j_gene: TRBJ1-3; d_gene: .; v_gene: TRBV6-1
CDR3aa: CASSPRTGTYEQYF; j_gene: TRBJ2-7; d_gene: .; v_gene: TRBV27
CDR3aa: CASSSGTGLVGYTF; j_gene: TRBJ1-2; d_gene: TRBD1; v_gene: TRBV6-6
CDR3aa: CASSKLLDEQFF; j_gene: TRBJ2-1; d_gene: .; v_gene: TRBV2
CDR3aa: CASSLQSLDYEQYF; j_gene: TRBJ2-7; d_gene: .; v_gene: TRBV28
CDR3aa: CASRGRSAGAYEQYF; j_gene: TRBJ2-7; d_gene: .; v_gene: TRBV28
CDR3aa: CASSLGDGRMYF; j_gene: TRBJ2-7; d_gene: .; v_gene: TRBV19
CDR3aa: CASSLDGDTQYF; j_gene: TRBJ2-3; d_gene: .; v_gene: TRBV7-2
CDR3aa: CASSLAVGTGAHSYEQYF; j_gene: TRBJ2-7; d_gene: .; v_gene: TRBV5-4
CDR3aa: CAWDPGQGASEQFF; j_gene: TRBJ2-1; d_gene: TRBD1; v_gene: TRBV30
CDR3aa: CSARESYEQYF; j_gene: TRBJ2-7; d_gene: .; v_gene: TRBV20-1
CDR3aa: CASSEYREGDEQYF; j_gene: TRBJ2-7; d_gene: .; v_gene: TRBV25-1
CDR3aa: CASSLDRGGRDQFF; j_gene: TRBJ2-1; d_gene: TRBD2; v_gene: TRBV11-2